The source of this T cell receptor beta chain is a study of blood T cell repertoires in COVID-19. Study background: Researchers got acute and convalescent COVID-19 samples from the United States, Italy and Spain. Nucleic acid was either cDNA or gDNA, and it came from T cells, B-cell-depleted T cells, or PBMCs.

The count of this clone is one. Per the original data handling: For nucleated cells, counts were estimated from reference gene primer amplification. Here immunoSEQ multiplex PCR was the method, and the copy in TCRdb shows in-frame clones only, minus some. V and J calls and clone size are given by that table; D and trimming were obtained from the DNA. Altogether around 140,000 clones are present, roughly 88% being singletons, with the ten largest covering roughly 2.1%. The CDR3 is made up of 12 amino acids. V dropped 1 base and J dropped 6 bases, with 7 bases sitting between them. Germline V gives CDR1 ENHRY, CDR2 SYGVKD.

The sample comprised peripheral blood. This sequence originates from a man between 65 and 79 years old with active COVID-19. This chain links TRBV10-3 with TRBJ2-7; TRBD1 might be the D (6 bases). This CDR3 is CAISEWTAEQYF. The CDR3 nucleotides are TGTGCCATCAGTGAGTGGACAGCCGAGCAGTACTTC.